This section outlines one TCR beta chain sequence together with its context. Its target is unknown. The data derive from a study of T cell responses to AZD1222 COVID-19 vaccine. The CDR3 length is 12 residues. Germline V gene sequence: CDR1 SGHDN, CDR2 FVKESK. Trimming removed 0 bases at V and 3 bases at J, with 3 bases between. Study observations and caveats: Across the whole spike, CD4 TCRs peaked at regions 160-218 and 743-854. Clonal diversity was possibly underestimated, and the donors were mostly white British, with more females.

Produced via immunoSEQ multiplex PCR; TCRdb's table is partial and in-frame only. The repertoire holds about 150,000 clones, with around nine tenths as singletons. The chain is built from TRBV14 and TRBJ2-7; unclear D gene. The sample consisted of peripheral blood, taken on day 0 of AZD1222 vaccination. The receptor was isolated from an adult in good health. The CDR3 DNA reads as TGTGCCAGCAGCCAAGAAGGCTACGAGCAGTACTTC. Translating it yields CASSQEGYEQYF.